A selection of T cell receptor beta chains follows, all from one sample in a study of vaccination effects on CD4 cells after COVID-19. Assay used: immunoSEQ multiplex PCR; TCRdb lists only in-frame clones, some missing. Of 42,000 or so clones in the sample, approximately 70% were seen once. Their cognate antigens are unknown. Source: CD4+ T cells from PBMCs cultured with a peptide pool, taken before COVID-19 vaccination. These receptor sequences come from a human donor who had a prior SARS-CoV-2 infection. Both conserved end residues are part of each CDR3. Each record gives: V gene, D gene, J gene, clone size, CDR3 DNA, CDR3 protein. A D gene is named only where the DNA matches it firmly. Size tells how often a clone was seen (once, few, many) or the class of an expanded clone, and some rows leave it out.

v_call: TRBV4-3; d_call: .; j_call: TRBJ1-3; clone_size: .; cdr3_nt: TGCGCCAGCAGCCAAGCAGGCGGTAACACCATATATTTT; cdr3_aa: CASSQAGGNTIYF
v_call: TRBV25-1; d_call: .; j_call: TRBJ1-1; clone_size: few; cdr3_nt: TGTGCCAGCAGTGACCCGACAGACACTGAAGCTTTCTTT; cdr3_aa: CASSDPTDTEAFF
v_call: TRBV20-1; d_call: .; j_call: TRBJ2-5; clone_size: .; cdr3_nt: TGCAGTGCTCCGACAGAAGAGACCCAGTACTTC; cdr3_aa: CSAPTEETQYF
v_call: TRBV3-1/TRBV3-2; d_call: TRBD2; j_call: TRBJ2-7; clone_size: once; cdr3_nt: TGTGCCAGCAGCCTTTGGACTAGCGGGGGGAAGGAGCAGTACTTC; cdr3_aa: CASSLWTSGGKEQYF
v_call: TRBV7-9; d_call: .; j_call: TRBJ2-6; clone_size: .; cdr3_nt: TGTGCCAGCAGCTCCTACGGTCGCTCTGGGGCCAACGTCCTGACTTTC; cdr3_aa: CASSSYGRSGANVLTF
v_call: TRBV5-4; d_call: TRBD2; j_call: TRBJ2-5; clone_size: .; cdr3_nt: TGTGCCAGCAGCTCCAGGGACGGGAGGGAGACCCAGTACTTC; cdr3_aa: CASSSRDGRETQYF
v_call: TRBV27; d_call: TRBD1; j_call: TRBJ2-2; clone_size: .; cdr3_nt: TGTGCCAGCAGTTTTAGGCAGGGGGTCCGGGAGCTGTTTTTT; cdr3_aa: CASSFRQGVRELFF
v_call: TRBV7-9; d_call: .; j_call: TRBJ1-2; clone_size: .; cdr3_nt: TGTGCCAGCAGCGCCAGCCTTAACTATGGCTACACCTTC; cdr3_aa: CASSASLNYGYTF
v_call: TRBV5-6; d_call: .; j_call: TRBJ1-2; clone_size: .; cdr3_nt: TGTGCCAGCAGCTCTGCCTTGCCCTCCAGACGGGCTAATGGCTACACCTTC; cdr3_aa: CASSSALPSRRANGYTF
v_call: TRBV11-1; d_call: .; j_call: TRBJ2-6; clone_size: .; cdr3_nt: TGTGCCAGCAGCTTCAGCTCTGGGGCCAACGTCCTGACTTTC; cdr3_aa: CASSFSSGANVLTF
v_call: TRBV19; d_call: TRBD2; j_call: TRBJ2-4; clone_size: .; cdr3_nt: TGTGCCAGTAGTAGGCGGACTAGCGGAGCCAAAAACATTCAGTACTTC; cdr3_aa: CASSRRTSGAKNIQYF
v_call: TRBV7-2; d_call: .; j_call: TRBJ1-6; clone_size: .; cdr3_nt: TGTGCCAGCAGCGCGAGGACGGTGAGCTCCTATAATTCACCCCTCCACTTT; cdr3_aa: CASSARTVSSYNSPLHF
v_call: TRBV5-8; d_call: .; j_call: TRBJ2-3; clone_size: .; cdr3_nt: TGTGCCAGCAGGGGGCGGGATACGCAGTATTTT; cdr3_aa: CASRGRDTQYF
v_call: TRBV7-9; d_call: .; j_call: TRBJ2-3; clone_size: .; cdr3_nt: TGTGCCAGCGGCCTGGCGGCCACAGATACGCAGTATTTT; cdr3_aa: CASGLAATDTQYF
v_call: TRBV30; d_call: .; j_call: TRBJ1-5; clone_size: .; cdr3_nt: TGTGCCTTCCAAACAGGGATTCAGCCCCAGCATTTT; cdr3_aa: CAFQTGIQPQHF
v_call: TRBV7-2; d_call: .; j_call: TRBJ1-1; clone_size: .; cdr3_nt: TGTGCCAGCAGCGCTTTCCCCCGGGGGATGAGGACTGAAGCTTTCTTT; cdr3_aa: CASSAFPRGMRTEAFF
v_call: TRBV20-1; d_call: .; j_call: TRBJ2-3; clone_size: .; cdr3_nt: TGCAGTGCTAGTTACCCAGGGATGGGCACAGATACGCAGTATTTT; cdr3_aa: CSASYPGMGTDTQYF
v_call: TRBV5-1; d_call: TRBD1; j_call: TRBJ1-1; clone_size: .; cdr3_nt: TGCGCCAGCAGCTTGGGAGGGGGCGCGGGAACTGAAGCTTTCTTT; cdr3_aa: CASSLGGGAGTEAFF
v_call: TRBV7-2; d_call: .; j_call: TRBJ1-2; clone_size: few; cdr3_nt: TGTGCCAGCAGCTTCACAGGGTATGGCTACACCTTC; cdr3_aa: CASSFTGYGYTF
v_call: TRBV5-1; d_call: .; j_call: TRBJ2-5; clone_size: once; cdr3_nt: TGCGCCAGCAGCCCCCCATTAGGAAGAGGTGACGAGACCCAGTACTTC; cdr3_aa: CASSPPLGRGDETQYF
v_call: TRBV9; d_call: TRBD1; j_call: TRBJ1-2; clone_size: .; cdr3_nt: TGTGCCAGCAGCGTAGAGGGGGCGCGGGGCTATGGCTACACCTTC; cdr3_aa: CASSVEGARGYGYTF
v_call: TRBV5-1; d_call: .; j_call: TRBJ2-5; clone_size: .; cdr3_nt: TGCGCCAGCCGCCTTAATGTGGAAGAGACCCAGTACTTC; cdr3_aa: CASRLNVEETQYF
v_call: TRBV2; d_call: .; j_call: TRBJ1-2; clone_size: .; cdr3_nt: TGTGCCAGCAGTGCTCCGGGACAAGGCAACTATGGCTACACCTTC; cdr3_aa: CASSAPGQGNYGYTF
v_call: TRBV11-3; d_call: .; j_call: TRBJ2-1; clone_size: few; cdr3_nt: TGTGCCAGCAGCTTAGAGGAATACAATGAGCAGTTCTTC; cdr3_aa: CASSLEEYNEQFF
v_call: TRBV13; d_call: .; j_call: TRBJ2-7; clone_size: .; cdr3_nt: TGTGCCACAAAAGAAATGGGCGAGCAGTACTTC; cdr3_aa: CATKEMGEQYF
v_call: TRBV5-1; d_call: .; j_call: TRBJ1-1; clone_size: .; cdr3_nt: TGCGCCAGCAGCCCACAGGGCCCATCCACTGAAGCTTTCTTT; cdr3_aa: CASSPQGPSTEAFF
v_call: TRBV6-7; d_call: TRBD1; j_call: TRBJ2-2; clone_size: .; cdr3_nt: TGTGCCAGCAGGGAAGACAGGGAGAACACCGGGGAGCTGTTTTTT; cdr3_aa: CASREDRENTGELFF
v_call: TRBV5-4; d_call: TRBD1; j_call: TRBJ1-2; clone_size: .; cdr3_nt: TGTGCCAGCAGCCCGGGGGGGACAGAAAACTATGGCTACACCTTC; cdr3_aa: CASSPGGTENYGYTF
v_call: TRBV7-2; d_call: TRBD2; j_call: TRBJ2-5; clone_size: .; cdr3_nt: TGTGCCAGCAGCGAGCGGGGGGGCCAAGAGACCCAGTACTTC; cdr3_aa: CASSERGGQETQYF
v_call: TRBV7-2; d_call: TRBD2; j_call: TRBJ2-2; clone_size: .; cdr3_nt: TGTGCCAGCAGCAAGCGACTAGCGGGGGGGGCGAACACCGGGGAGCTGTTTTTT; cdr3_aa: CASSKRLAGGANTGELFF
v_call: TRBV5-4; d_call: .; j_call: TRBJ1-2; clone_size: .; cdr3_nt: TGTGCCAGCAGCTCTGGGTTGCCAGCTAACTATGGCTACACCTTC; cdr3_aa: CASSSGLPANYGYTF